This T cell receptor beta chain derives from a study of CD8 T cells in ankylosing spondylitis. Quantitative 5'-RACE with molecular barcodes generated TCR beta libraries. TCRdb processed the 5' RACE reads anew with MiXCR; each CDR3 protein has one entry. The sample has about 160,000 distinct CDR3 sequences, around 9.6% seen once. Trimming pared 2 bases from V and 5 bases from J, leaving 9 bases between. CDR1 SGHTA and CDR2 FQGTGA come from the germline V gene. The length of the CDR3 is 13 residues. The sequenced material came from blood, either unsorted or a sorted T cell fraction (not recorded which). The receptor was derived from a female donor with ankylosing spondylitis or in good health (not recorded which). V and J are TRBV7-3 and TRBJ2-5, with D maybe TRBD2 (5 bases). CDR3 DNA: TGTGCCAGCAGCTTAGGGTGGAGGGAGACCCAGTACTTC. Protein sequence: CASSLGWRETQYF. Filled out from reference TRBV7-3 and TRBJ2-5, the complete variable domain reads GAGVSQTPSNKVTEKGKYVELRCDPISGHTALYWYRQSLGQGPEFLIYFQGTGAADDSGLPNDRFFAVRPEGSVSTLKIQRTERGDSAVYLCASSLGWRETQYFGPGTRLLVL.